The present T cell receptor (beta chain) was sequenced within a study of T-cell reconstitution after alpha-beta-depleted transplantation in children. Notes on the study in general: Surviving thymic progenitors and recipient T cells were the source of high TCRbeta diversity at day 60 in some patients. From newly produced T cells came most of the T-cell counts and diversity one year after transplant. Several hundred expanded graft clones reportedly supplied alpha-beta T cells about two months after transplant.

V shed 2 bases and J shed 2 bases, with 9 bases lying between them. The CDR3 has 14 residues. Germline CDR1 reads SGHTA; CDR2 reads FQGNSA. During its preparation, the TCRbeta library received unique molecular identifiers. Each CDR3 protein gets one entry after TCRdb re-called the PCR reads with MiXCR. Seen here are 450,000 to 550,000 distinct CDR3 sequences, roughly an eighth observed once, and the top ten hold around 13%. This clonotype was detected a few times. Its antigen is still unknown. The chain employs TRBV7-2 and TRBJ2-5, with D hard to call. The starting material was PBMCs, mostly from graft donor cells, obtained 180 days after TCRalphabeta/CD19-depleted stem cell transplant. The source is a female patient aged 2-10 years who had a stem cell transplant for aplastic anemia, so the T cells may come from the graft donor. This chain's CDR3 is CASSLNEGQETQYF. The CDR3 bases are TGTGCCAGCAGCTTAAACGAAGGGCAAGAGACCCAGTACTTC.